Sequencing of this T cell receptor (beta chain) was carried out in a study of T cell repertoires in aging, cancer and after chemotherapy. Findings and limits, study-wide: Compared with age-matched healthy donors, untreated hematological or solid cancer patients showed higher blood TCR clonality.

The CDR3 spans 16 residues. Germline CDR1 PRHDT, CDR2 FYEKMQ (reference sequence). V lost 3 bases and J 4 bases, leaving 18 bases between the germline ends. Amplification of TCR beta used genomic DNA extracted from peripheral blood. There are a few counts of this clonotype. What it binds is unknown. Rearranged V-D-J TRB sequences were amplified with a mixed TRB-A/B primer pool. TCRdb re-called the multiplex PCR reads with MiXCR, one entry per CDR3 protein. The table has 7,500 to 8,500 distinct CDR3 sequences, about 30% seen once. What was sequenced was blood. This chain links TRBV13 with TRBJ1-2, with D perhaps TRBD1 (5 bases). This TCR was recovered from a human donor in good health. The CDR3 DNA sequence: TGTGCCAGCAGCTTGAGGACATCCAGGTGGGGCTATGGCTACACCTTC. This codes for CASSLRTSRWGYGYTF.